What follows are 14 T cell receptor beta chains derived from one specimen sequenced in a study of cytomegalovirus exposure and HLA in healthy donors. In the PCR, 60 Vbeta and 13 Jbeta primers were used. Profiling relied on immunoSEQ multiplex PCR, and the TCRdb table lists in-frame clones only, not all of them. The repertoire holds roughly 130,000 clones, with 75% to 85% as singletons. What was sequenced was PBMCs. These TCRs come from a man aged 35 to 55 in good health and CMV-seronegative.

This chain links TRBV5-5 with TRBJ2-3; the match to TRBD2 covers 8 bases. V dropped 7 bases and J dropped 0; count of bases not matched to a gene: 4. The CDR3 is 14 residues long. Germline V gene sequence: CDR1 SGHKS, CDR2 YYEKEE (reference sequence). CDR3 in DNA: TGTGCCAGCCTTAGCGGGGCTAGCACAGATACGCAGTATTTT. The encoded protein is CASLSGASTDTQYF.

Turning to this clone: This CDR3 is also generated by other DNA sequences in the sample. The chain carries TRBV5-1 and TRBJ2-3; D not certain. The CDR3 has 12 amino acids. The ends were cut back, 4 bases at V and 6 bases at J, with 9 bases in the middle. Germline assignment: CDR1 SGHRS and CDR2 YFSETQ. The CDR3 here is CASSLREDTQYF. CDR3 bases: TGCGCCAGCAGCCTGCGAGAGGATACGCAGTATTTT.

The J gene is TRBJ1-1, the V gene TRBV5-4; 8 bases fit TRBD1. Germline V lookup: CDR1 SGHNT, CDR2 YYREEE (reference sequence). Germline trimming cut 0 bases from V and 0 bases from J; bases unmatched to any gene: 4. CDR3 size: 16 residues. CDR3: CASSLAGGVLNTEAFF. The CDR3 nucleotides are TGTGCCAGCAGCTTGGCAGGGGGCGTCTTGAACACTGAAGCTTTCTTT.

In its sample, this clone was seen a few times. The chain links TRBV7-9 to TRBJ1-4, with 10 bases fitting TRBD1. The ends lost 5 bases at V and 11 bases at J; junction bases unmatched: 14. CDR1 is SEHNR, CDR2 FQNEAQ, per germline (reference sequence). The CDR3 loop spans 16 amino acids. CDR3 DNA: TGTGCCAGCAGCAACAACCCGGGACAGGGGATGTATAAACTGTTTTTT. This encodes CASSNNPGQGMYKLFF. Drawing the rest from reference TRBV7-9 and TRBJ1-4, the complete variable domain is DTGVSQNPRHKITKRGQNVTFRCDPISEHNRLYWYRQTLGQGPEFLTYFQNEAQLEKSRLLSDRFSAERPKGSFSTLEIQRTEQGDSAMYLCASSNNPGQGMYKLFFGSGTQLSVL.

This sequence joins TRBV18 and TRBJ2-7; 7 positions match TRBD1. Germline V lookup: CDR1 KGHSH, CDR2 LQKENI. The CDR3 extends over 14 amino acids. The ends lost 2 bases at V and 1 base at J; junction bases unmatched: 2. The CDR3 loop reads CASSPGTESYEQYF. The CDR3 DNA sequence: TGTGCCAGCTCACCAGGGACAGAGTCCTACGAGCAGTACTTC.

V gene TRBV27 combines with J gene TRBJ1-6; D remains unclear. The germline gives CDR1 MNHEY, CDR2 SMNVEV (reference sequence). Trimming took 7 bases from V and 6 from J, leaving 13 bases between them. This CDR3 contains 14 residues. CDR3 DNA sequence: TGTGCCAGCACGCCGTTAGTCGGTAATTCACCCCTCCACTTT. This codes for CASTPLVGNSPLHF.

The chain links TRBV7-9 to TRBJ2-7; D is unresolved. CDR1 is SEHNR, CDR2 FQNEAQ, per germline (reference sequence). V was clipped by 4 bases and J by 3 bases, with 4 bases between them. The CDR3 is 11 amino acids. CDR3 in DNA: TGTGCCAGCAGCTCCAACTACGAGCAGTACTTC. This sequence encodes CASSSNYEQYF.

The chain employs TRBV7-2 and TRBJ2-5, with 8 bases fitting TRBD1. Unmatched junction bases numbered 5, after V lost 2 bases and J lost 3 bases. CDR1 is SGHTA and CDR2 is FQGNSA in the germline V gene. CDR3 length equals 15 residues. The DNA of the CDR3 is TGTGCCAGCAGCTTATCTGGGACAGGCGAAGAGACCCAGTACTTC. This gives the protein CASSLSGTGEETQYF.

This clone was seen a handful of times. The chain recombines TRBV30 with TRBJ2-5, with a possible D match to TRBD2 (5 bases). The CDR3 is made up of 12 amino acids. V dropped 2 bases and J dropped 4 bases, with 8 bases sitting between them. Germline CDR1 and CDR2: GTSNPN and SVGIG (reference sequence). Here the CDR3 DNA reads TGTGCCTGGAGTAGTGAGGGAGAGACCCAGTACTTC. Translating gives CAWSSEGETQYF.

The CDR3 loop is CASSRGRPLTGELFF. In DNA form, the CDR3 reads TGTGCCAGCAGTCGCGGGAGGCCCCTCACCGGGGAGCTGTTTTTT. The chain uses TRBV9 and TRBJ2-2; 8 bases agree with TRBD2. The J segment lost 4 bases and the V segment lost 5 bases, leaving 7 bases of the junction unmatched. CDR3 size: 15 residues. The germline V gene encodes CDR1 SGDLS and CDR2 YYNGEE.

The chain couples TRBV2 to TRBJ2-7, with D maybe TRBD2 (7 bases). Germline assignment: CDR1 SNHLY and CDR2 FYNNEI. Trimming took off 6 bases at V and 0 bases at J, with 24 bases between the two ends. This CDR3 region has 18 residues. CDR3 loop: CASSPGGRGMALSYEQYF. The CDR3 DNA follows: TGTGCCAGCAGCCCCGGGGGGCGCGGGATGGCCCTCTCCTACGAGCAGTACTTC.

The chain couples TRBV30 to TRBJ1-4, with a possible D match to TRBD1 (5 bases). The germline V and J ends were trimmed by 3 bases and 7 bases, with 9 bases remaining between them. From germline, CDR1 is GTSNPN and CDR2 SVGIG (reference sequence). The CDR3 contains 12 residues. The CDR3 bases are TGTGCCTGGAGCCAGGGATTTGAAAAACTGTTTTTT. It codes for CAWSQGFEKLFF.

The J gene is TRBJ2-3, the V gene TRBV11-3; D gene ambiguous. Germline V gene sequence: CDR1 SGHNT, CDR2 YENEEA. V shed 5 bases and J shed 0 bases, with 6 bases lying between them. The CDR3 sequence is 13 residues long. The CDR3 sequence is CASSTYSTDTQYF. The CDR3 region has the DNA TGTGCCAGCAGCACATATAGCACAGATACGCAGTATTTT.

The V gene is TRBV6-5, the J gene TRBJ1-2; 8 nucleotides match TRBD1. The CDR3 runs 13 residues. Trimming at V came to 6 bases and at J to 5 bases, leaving 5 bases not matched to a gene. Germline V CDR1 and CDR2: MNHEY, SVGAGI. In DNA, the CDR3 is TGTGCCAGCAGCTCAGGGGGCGGTTATGGCTACACCTTC. Translating gives CASSSGGGYGYTF.